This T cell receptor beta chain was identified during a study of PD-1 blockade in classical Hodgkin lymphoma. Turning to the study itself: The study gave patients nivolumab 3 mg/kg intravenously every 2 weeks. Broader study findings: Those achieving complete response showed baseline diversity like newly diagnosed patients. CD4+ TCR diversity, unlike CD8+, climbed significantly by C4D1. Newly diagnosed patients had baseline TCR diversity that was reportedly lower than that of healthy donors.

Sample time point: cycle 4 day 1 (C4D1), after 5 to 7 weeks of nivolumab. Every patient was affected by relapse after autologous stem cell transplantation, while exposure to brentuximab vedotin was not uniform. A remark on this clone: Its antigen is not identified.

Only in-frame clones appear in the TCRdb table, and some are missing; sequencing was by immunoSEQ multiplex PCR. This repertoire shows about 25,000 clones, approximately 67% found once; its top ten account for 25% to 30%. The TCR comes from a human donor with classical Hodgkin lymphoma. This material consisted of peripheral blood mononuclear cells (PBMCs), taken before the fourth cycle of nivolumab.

CDR3 bases: TGTGCCAGTAGTTACTCGGGTTCTACCTACGAGCAGTACTTC. This encodes CASSYSGSTYEQYF. The gene calls are TRBV19 and TRBJ2-7; the D is unclear. With 5 bases removed from V and 2 bases from J, the gap between germline ends came to 13 bases. This CDR3 is built from 14 residues. Germline loops: CDR1 LNHDA, CDR2 SQIVND (reference sequence).